This T cell receptor beta chain was documented in a study of molecular identifiers for immune sequencing clone quantification. Points from the study as a whole: In naive cells, under 1% of molecules belonged to clones above 20 RNA copies, against over 99% in effector cells.

Every naive CD8 library was made from between about 18,000 and 1,100,000 sorted cells with 10%, 30% or 50% RNA. The authors gated naive CD8 T cells as CD8+CD4-CCR7+CD45RA+ for sorting. Bulk libraries came from a prior protocol with listed TCR primers. Each CDR3 protein is one row after TCRdb ran MiXCR on the PCR reads. The table records approximately 550,000 distinct CDR3 sequences, about 25% of them present only once. Comment on this clonotype: Its antigen is unknown.

Germline lookup yields CDR1 SEHNR and CDR2 FQNEAQ (reference sequence). The CDR3 runs 18 residues. V was clipped by 5 bases and J by 2 bases; unmatched bases: 12. The chain couples TRBV7-9 to TRBJ2-2; 9 bases match TRBD2. The receptor was derived from a human donor in good health. Some libraries in this study had Jurkat cell RNA spiked in. The sample consisted of naive CD8+ T cells from blood, with Jurkat cell RNA spiked in. Subset specified: FACS-sorted CD8+CD4-CCR7+CD45RA+ naive T cells. CDR3 sequence (DNA): TGTGCCAGCAGCCCCCGAGTAGCGGGAGTGAAAAACACCGGGGAGCTGTTTTTT. It encodes CASSPRVAGVKNTGELFF.